This T cell receptor beta chain comes out of a study of blood T cell repertoires in COVID-19. CDR1 and CDR2 (germline): SGDLS, YYNGEE. V lost 0 bases and J 4 bases, leaving 6 bases between the germline ends. The CDR3 covers 13 residues. The table came from immunoSEQ multiplex PCR; TCRdb's copy has only in-frame clones and leaves some out. The table includes approximately 230,000 clones, approximately 80% detected once. This sequence joins TRBV9 and TRBJ2-3, with D unclear. Sample: PBMCs or T cells enriched from blood (not recorded which). The TCR comes from a middle-aged man who had recovered from COVID-19. The CDR3 bases are TGTGCCAGCAGCGTAGTTCCGTCAGATACGCAGTATTTT. This codes for CASSVVPSDTQYF. The variable domain in full, completed from reference TRBV9 and TRBJ2-3, reads DSGVTQTPKHLITATGQRVTLRCSPRSGDLSVYWYQQSLDQGLQFLIQYYNGEERAKGNILERFSAQQFPDLHSELNLSSLELGDSALYFCASSVVPSDTQYFGPGTRLTVL.